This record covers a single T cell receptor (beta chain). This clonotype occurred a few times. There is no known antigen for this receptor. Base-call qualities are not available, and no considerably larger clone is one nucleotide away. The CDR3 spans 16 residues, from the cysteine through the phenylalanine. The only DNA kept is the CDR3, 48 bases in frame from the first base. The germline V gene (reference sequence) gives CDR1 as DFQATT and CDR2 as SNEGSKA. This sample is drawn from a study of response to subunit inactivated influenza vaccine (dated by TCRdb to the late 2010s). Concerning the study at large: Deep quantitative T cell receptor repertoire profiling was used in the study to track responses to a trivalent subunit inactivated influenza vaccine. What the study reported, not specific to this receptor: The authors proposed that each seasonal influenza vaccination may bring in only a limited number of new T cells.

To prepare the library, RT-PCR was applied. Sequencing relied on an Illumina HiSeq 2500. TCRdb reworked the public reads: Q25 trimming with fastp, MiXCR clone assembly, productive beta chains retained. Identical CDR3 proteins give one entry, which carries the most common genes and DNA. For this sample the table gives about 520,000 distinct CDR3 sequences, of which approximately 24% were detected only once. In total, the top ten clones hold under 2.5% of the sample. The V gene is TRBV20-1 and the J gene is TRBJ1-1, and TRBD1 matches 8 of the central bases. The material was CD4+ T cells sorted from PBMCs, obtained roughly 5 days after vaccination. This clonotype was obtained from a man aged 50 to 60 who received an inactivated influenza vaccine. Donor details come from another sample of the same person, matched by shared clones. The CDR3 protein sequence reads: CSPAMPGQGMNTEAFF. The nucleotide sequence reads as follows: TGCAGCCCCGCTATGCCTGGACAGGGAATGAACACTGAAGCTTTCTTT.